This T cell receptor beta chain was captured by sequencing in a study of PD-1 blockade in classical Hodgkin lymphoma. The method was immunoSEQ multiplex PCR; TCRdb's version includes in-frame clones alone and lacks a portion of them. The sample comprises roughly 40,000 clones, around 78% of which are singletons, and more than 35% rests with the top ten. Described time point: cycle 4 day 1 (C4D1), after 5 to 7 weeks of nivolumab. Brentuximab vedotin exposure varied, and every patient relapsed after autologous stem cell transplantation. The specimen was peripheral blood mononuclear cells (PBMCs), collected before the fourth cycle of nivolumab. The TCR originated in a human donor with classical Hodgkin lymphoma.

Written as DNA, the CDR3 is TGTGCCAGCAGTACTACAGTGAACACTGAAGCTTTCTTT. This codes for CASSTTVNTEAFF. This chain uses TRBV7-6 with TRBJ1-1; D is unclear. The V gene lost 6 bases and the J gene lost 0 bases, with 8 bases spanning the gap. The CDR3 runs 13 residues. The germline CDR1 and CDR2 sequences are SGHVS and FNYEAQ.